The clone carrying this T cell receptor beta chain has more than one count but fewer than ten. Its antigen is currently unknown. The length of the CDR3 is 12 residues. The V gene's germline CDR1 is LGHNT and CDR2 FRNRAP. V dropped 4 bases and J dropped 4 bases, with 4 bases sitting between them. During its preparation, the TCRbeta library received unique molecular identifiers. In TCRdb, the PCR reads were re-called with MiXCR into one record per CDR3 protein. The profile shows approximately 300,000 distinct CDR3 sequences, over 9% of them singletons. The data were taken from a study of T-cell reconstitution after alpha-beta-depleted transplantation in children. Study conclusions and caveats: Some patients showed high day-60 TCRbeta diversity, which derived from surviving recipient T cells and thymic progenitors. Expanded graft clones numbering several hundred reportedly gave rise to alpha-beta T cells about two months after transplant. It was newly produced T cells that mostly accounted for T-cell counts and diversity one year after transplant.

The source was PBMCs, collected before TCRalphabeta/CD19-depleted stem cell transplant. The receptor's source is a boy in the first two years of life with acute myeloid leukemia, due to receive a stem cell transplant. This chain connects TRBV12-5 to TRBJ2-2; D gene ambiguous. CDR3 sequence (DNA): TGTGCTAGTGGTTGGGGCACCGGGGAGCTGTTTTTT. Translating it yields CASGWGTGELFF.